The clone carrying this T cell receptor beta chain was found many times. This record comes from a study of T cells after yellow fever vaccination. This CDR3 comprises 13 residues. The V and J ends lost 3 bases and 13 bases, in that order; junction bases with no gene match: 4. CDR1 is LGHNA and CDR2 is YSLEER in the germline V gene. Each CDR3 protein gets one entry after TCRdb re-called the 5' RACE reads with MiXCR. The sample gives over 110,000 distinct CDR3 sequences, roughly 8.2% of which show up once; 0.55% to 0.9% is in the top ten. The rearrangement links TRBV4-3 to TRBJ2-1, with TRBD2 matching over 12 bases. The starting material was CD4+ T cells sorted from PBMCs, obtained 5 days after the yellow fever booster vaccination. The sequence came from a man aged 25-45 years who received the YFV17D yellow fever vaccine. In nucleotides, the CDR3 is TGCGCCAGCAGCCATCTACTAGCGGGAGGTCAGTTCTTC. It is translated as CASSHLLAGGQFF.